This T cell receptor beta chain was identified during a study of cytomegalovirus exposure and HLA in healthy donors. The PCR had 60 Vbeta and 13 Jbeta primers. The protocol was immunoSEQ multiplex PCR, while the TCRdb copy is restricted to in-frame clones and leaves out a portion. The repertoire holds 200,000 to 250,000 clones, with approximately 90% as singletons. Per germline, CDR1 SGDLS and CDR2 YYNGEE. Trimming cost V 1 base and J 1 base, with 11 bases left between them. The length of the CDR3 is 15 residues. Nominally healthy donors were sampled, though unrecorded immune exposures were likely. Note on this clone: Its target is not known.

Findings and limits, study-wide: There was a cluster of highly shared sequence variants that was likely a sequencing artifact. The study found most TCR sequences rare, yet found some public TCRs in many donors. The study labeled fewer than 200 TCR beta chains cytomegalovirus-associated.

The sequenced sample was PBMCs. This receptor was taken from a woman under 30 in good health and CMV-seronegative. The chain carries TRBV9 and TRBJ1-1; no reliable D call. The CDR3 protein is CASSVIVGRNTEAFF. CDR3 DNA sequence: TGTGCCAGCAGCGTAATCGTTGGGAGGAACACTGAAGCTTTCTTT.